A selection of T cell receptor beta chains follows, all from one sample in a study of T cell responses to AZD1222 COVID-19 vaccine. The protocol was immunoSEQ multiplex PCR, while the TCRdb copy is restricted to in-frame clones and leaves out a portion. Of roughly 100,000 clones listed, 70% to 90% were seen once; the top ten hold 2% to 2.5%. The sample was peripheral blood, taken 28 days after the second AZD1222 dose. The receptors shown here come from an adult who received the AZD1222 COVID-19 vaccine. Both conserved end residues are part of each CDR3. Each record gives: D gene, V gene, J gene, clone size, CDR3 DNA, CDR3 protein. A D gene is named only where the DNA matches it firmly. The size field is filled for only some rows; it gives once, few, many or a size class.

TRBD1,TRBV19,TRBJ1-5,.,TGTGCCAGTAATACCGGGACAGGGGGCGGGCAGCCCCAGCATTTT,CASNTGTGGGQPQHF
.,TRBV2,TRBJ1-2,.,TGTGCCAGCGCCGACCTCCATGGGGAGTTTTATGGCTACACCTTC,CASADLHGEFYGYTF
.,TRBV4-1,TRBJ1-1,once,TGCGCCAGCAGCCAAGACGCCGGGGCAGGGAACACTGAAGCTTTCTTT,CASSQDAGAGNTEAFF
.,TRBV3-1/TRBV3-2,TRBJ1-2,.,TGTGCCAGCAGCCAAGGGAAGGCTGTGAGCACCTTC,CASSQGKAVSTF
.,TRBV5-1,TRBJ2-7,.,TGCGCCAGCAGTAGGGAGAGTCAGACGGCGACCTACGAGCAGTACTTC,CASSRESQTATYEQYF
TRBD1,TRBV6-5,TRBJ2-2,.,TGTGCCAGCAGTTGGACAGGGCCTACGAACACCGGGGAGCTGTTTTTT,CASSWTGPTNTGELFF
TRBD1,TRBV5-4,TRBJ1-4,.,TGTGCCAGCAGCTGGACAGGGAAGGGGGAAGAAAAACTGTTTTTT,CASSWTGKGEEKLFF
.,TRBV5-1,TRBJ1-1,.,TGCGCCAGCAGAAAAGTGGAGGACGCTGAAGCTTTCTTT,CASRKVEDAEAFF
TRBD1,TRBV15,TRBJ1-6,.,TGTGCCACCAGCAGGGTGACAGGGGGCGATTCACCCCTCCACTTT,CATSRVTGGDSPLHF
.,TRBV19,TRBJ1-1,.,TGTGCCAGTAGTATTCATTCGGGGGGTCGGGCTGAAGCTTTCTTT,CASSIHSGGRAEAFF
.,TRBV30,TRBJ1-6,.,TGTGCCTGGAGTGAGGGGGTTAGTAATTCACCCCTCCACTTT,CAWSEGVSNSPLHF
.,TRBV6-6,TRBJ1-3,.,TGTGCCAGCAGTTCAGGACAGACAGGAAACACCATATATTTT,CASSSGQTGNTIYF
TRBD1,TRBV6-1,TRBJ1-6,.,TGTGCCAGCAGTGAAGGGACAGGAGGCCCACCCCTCCACTTT,CASSEGTGGPPLHF
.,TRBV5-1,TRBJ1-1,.,TGCGCCAGCAGTGTACAGGGTGAGTTCACTGAAGCTTTCTTT,CASSVQGEFTEAFF
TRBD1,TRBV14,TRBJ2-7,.,TGTGCCAGCAGCCCGAACAGGGGACCCCGGGTTTCCTACGAGCAGTACTTC,CASSPNRGPRVSYEQYF
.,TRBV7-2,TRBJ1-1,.,TGTGCCAGCAGCTTAGCATTGGGGGCGGAGAGTGAAGCTTTCTTT,CASSLALGAESEAFF
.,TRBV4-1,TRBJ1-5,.,TGCGCCAGCAGCCAGGCTAGCAATCAGCCCCAGCATTTT,CASSQASNQPQHF
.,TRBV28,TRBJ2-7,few,TGTGCCAGTTCTCATTTGGGACAAATTAAGGACGAGCAGTACTTC,CASSHLGQIKDEQYF
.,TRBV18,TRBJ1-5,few,TGTGCCAGCTCATCCCGATTCGATCAGCCCCAGCATTTT,CASSSRFDQPQHF
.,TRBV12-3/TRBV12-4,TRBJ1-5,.,TGTGCCAGCACCTACGGGGGGCGGCAGCCCCAGCATTTT,CASTYGGRQPQHF
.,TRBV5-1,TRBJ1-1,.,TGCGCCAGCAGCTCCGGGACACTGAACACTGAAGCTTTCTTT,CASSSGTLNTEAFF
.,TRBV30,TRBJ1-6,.,TGTGCCTGGAAACTAAAACAGGGAGAGAATTCACCCCTCCACTTT,CAWKLKQGENSPLHF
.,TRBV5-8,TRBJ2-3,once,TGTGCCAGCAGCTTGGCCCAGGGATCAGTAAGCACAGATACGCAGTATTTT,CASSLAQGSVSTDTQYF
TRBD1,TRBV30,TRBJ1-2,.,TGTGCCTCCTTCGGGGGCGACAGGGCCTATGGCTACACCTTC,CASFGGDRAYGYTF
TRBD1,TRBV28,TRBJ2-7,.,TGTGCCAGCAGCGAAAATACAGGGGCCTACGAGCAGTACTTC,CASSENTGAYEQYF
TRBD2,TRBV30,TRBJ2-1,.,TGTGCCTGGAGGTCCGGGACTAGTCCTATGATTGAGCAGTTCTTC,CAWRSGTSPMIEQFF
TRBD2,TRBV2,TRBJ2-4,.,TGTGCCAGCAGCGGGACTAGCGGGAGGGCCGGAGTAGTTCAGTACTTC,CASSGTSGRAGVVQYF
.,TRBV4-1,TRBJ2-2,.,TGCGCCAGCAGCCAAGTCGACCTAGACACCGGGGAGCTGTTTTTT,CASSQVDLDTGELFF
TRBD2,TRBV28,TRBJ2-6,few,TGTGCCAGCAATCGTAGCGGGAGGGACGGGGCCAACGTCCTGACTTTC,CASNRSGRDGANVLTF
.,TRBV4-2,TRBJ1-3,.,TGTGCCAGCAGCCAAGATCGACGGACAAAACGCTCTGGAAACACCATATATTTT,CASSQDRRTKRSGNTIYF
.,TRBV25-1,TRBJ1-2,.,TGTGCCAGCAGTGCAGGAGAGGTCTATGGCTACACCTTC,CASSAGEVYGYTF
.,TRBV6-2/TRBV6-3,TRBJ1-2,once,TGTGCCAGCAGTTACAGGGGCCCGAACTATGGCTACACCTTC,CASSYRGPNYGYTF
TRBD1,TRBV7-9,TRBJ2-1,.,TGTGCCAGCAGCGGGAGTGGGTCGGGACAGCTCACAATGAGGCAGTTCTTC,CASSGSGSGQLTMRQFF
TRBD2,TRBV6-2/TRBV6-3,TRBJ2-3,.,TGTGCCAGCAGTTCCGAGTTGACTAGCGGGAGATCAACGCAGTATTTT,CASSSELTSGRSTQYF
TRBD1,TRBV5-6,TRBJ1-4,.,TGTGCCAGCAGCCGACCGGGACAGGGATCTAATGAAAAACTGTTTTTT,CASSRPGQGSNEKLFF
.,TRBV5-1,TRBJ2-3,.,TGCGCCAGCAGCTCTACCAAGGATCGCATCCTCACAACTAGCACAGATACGCAGTATTTT,CASSSTKDRILTTSTDTQYF
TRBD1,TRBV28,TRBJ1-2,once,TGTGCCAGCAGTTTATTAATGGGACAGACCACCTATGGCTACACCTTC,CASSLLMGQTTYGYTF
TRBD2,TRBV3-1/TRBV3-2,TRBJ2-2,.,TGTGCCAGCAGCGCTTACGGTAGCGGGAGGAAGAACGGGGAGCTGTTTTTT,CASSAYGSGRKNGELFF
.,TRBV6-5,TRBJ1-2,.,TGTGCCAGCAGTTACTCGGGGGTAGGCTACACCTTC,CASSYSGVGYTF
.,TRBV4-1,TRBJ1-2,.,TGCGCCAGCAGCCAAGGTGCCCGGGTAGACTATGGCTACACCTTC,CASSQGARVDYGYTF
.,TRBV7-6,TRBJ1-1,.,TGTGCCAGCAGCTTAGAATTAGGCACTGAAGCTTTCTTT,CASSLELGTEAFF
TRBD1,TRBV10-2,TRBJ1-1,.,TGCGCCAGCAGGGGGTTTTCGGGACAGGTGAACACTGAAGCTTTCTTT,CASRGFSGQVNTEAFF
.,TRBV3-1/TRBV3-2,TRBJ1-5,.,TGTGCCAGCAGCCAAGATTCGGGGGGGCTTCAGCCCCAGCATTTT,CASSQDSGGLQPQHF
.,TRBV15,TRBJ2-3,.,TGTGCCACCAGCAGAGATCGAGGAGATGGGTCAGATACGCAGTATTTT,CATSRDRGDGSDTQYF
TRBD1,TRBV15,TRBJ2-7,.,TGTGCCACCAGTACAGGGGGAAGCTCCTACGAGCAGTACTTC,CATSTGGSSYEQYF
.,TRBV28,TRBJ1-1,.,TGTGCCAGCAGCCGTTTTCTTGAAGCTTTCTTT,CASSRFLEAFF
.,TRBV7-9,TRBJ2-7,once,TGTGCCAGCAACCTTGGAGAGTCCTACGAGCAGTACTTC,CASNLGESYEQYF
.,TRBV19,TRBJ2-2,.,TGTGCCAGTAGATGGGGTCAAATTCACACCGGGGAGCTGTTTTTT,CASRWGQIHTGELFF
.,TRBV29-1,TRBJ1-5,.,TGCAGCGCCGGGGAACCTTATAGCAATCAGCCCCAGCATTTT,CSAGEPYSNQPQHF
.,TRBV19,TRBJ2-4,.,TGTGCCAGTAGTATGGCAGGGGCTTTTTACAAAAACATTCAGTACTTC,CASSMAGAFYKNIQYF